The T cell receptor (beta chain) described here comes from a study of T-cell reconstitution after alpha-beta-depleted transplantation in children. Only a few counts were recorded for this clonotype. What it binds is unknown. Unique molecular identifiers tagged the TCRbeta library. TCRdb analysed the PCR reads with MiXCR anew, one entry per CDR3 protein. The sample consists of about 980,000 distinct CDR3 sequences, about 30% of them appearing once. General study results and limits: Day-60 TCRbeta diversity that was high in some patients was derived from surviving recipient T cells and thymic progenitors. Reported findings indicate that, about two months after transplant, alpha-beta T cells came from several hundred expanded clones, which were derived from non-depleted graft cells.

This clonotype originated in a boy younger than two who had a stem cell transplant for SCID, so the T cells may come from the graft donor. This specimen was PBMCs, mostly from graft donor cells, taken 360 days after TCRalphabeta/CD19-depleted stem cell transplant.

In DNA, the CDR3 is TGCGCCAGCAGCTTGGCCGAGTGGGGCACCGGGGAGCTGTTTTTT. This encodes CASSLAEWGTGELFF. The chain recombines TRBV5-1 with TRBJ2-2; D is unclear. Germline CDR1 is SGHRS and CDR2 is YFSETQ. V was cut by 0 bases and J by 4 bases, with 10 bases left in between. The CDR3 consists of 15 residues.